A single sample is the source of the 8 T cell receptor beta chains below, sequenced in a study of T cells in Graves' hyperthyroidism and ophthalmopathy. The CDR3 regions of TCR beta were amplified from RNA transcripts. HTBI primers were employed in a first-round RT-PCR of the TCR CDR3. TCRdb itself ran the multiplex PCR reads through MiXCR, one entry per CDR3 protein. Of approximately 320,000 distinct CDR3 sequences in the sample, 16% were seen once. The sample consisted of blood. Receptors originate from a man aged 25 to 45 with Graves' hyperthyroidism.

This chain uses TRBV5-1 with TRBJ2-2, with 7 bases identical to TRBD1. CDR3 length equals 15 residues. The J segment lost 7 bases and the V segment lost 4 bases, leaving 10 bases of the junction unmatched. CDR1 is SGHRS, CDR2 YFSETQ, per germline. The CDR3 here is CASSEGQLWGGELFF. CDR3 nucleotide sequence: TGCGCCAGCAGCGAGGGACAGCTTTGGGGCGGGGAGCTGTTTTTT.

The rearrangement links TRBV29-1 to TRBJ1-2; 8 bases line up with TRBD1. The germline gives CDR1 SQVTM, CDR2 ANQGSEA. The CDR3 runs 12 residues. V lost 7 bases and J lost 4; bases outside the gene matches: 5. Written as DNA, the CDR3 is TGCAGCGCTCGACAGGGGACCTATGGCTACACCTTC. It specifies CSARQGTYGYTF.

V and J are TRBV6-6 and TRBJ2-3, with D perhaps matching TRBD1 (5 bases). CDR1 and CDR2 (germline): MNHNY, SVGAGI (reference sequence). This CDR3 spans 15 amino acids. V lost 0 bases and J lost 1, with 8 bases in between. CDR3 sequence reads: CASSYSGRGTDTQYF. CDR3 DNA sequence: TGTGCCAGCAGTTACTCGGGCAGGGGCACAGATACGCAGTATTTT.

This clonotype was counted many times. CDR3 sequence reads: CAWSVDRHSYEQYF. DNA of the CDR3: TGTGCCTGGAGTGTAGACAGACACTCCTACGAGCAGTACTTC. This chain links TRBV30 with TRBJ2-7; a weak D match, TRBD1 (5 bases). Germline V CDR1 and CDR2: GTSNPN, SVGIG (reference sequence). The V end was cut by 0 bases, the J end by 0 bases, with 9 bases between. This CDR3 is 14 amino acids long.

This clonotype has a count of ten or more. This chain connects TRBV12-3 or TRBV12-4 to TRBJ2-7; TRBD1 matches at 8 bases. V was clipped by 6 bases and J by 3 bases; unmatched bases: 4. The CDR3 loop spans 13 amino acids. The CDR3 sequence: CASRMGQVYEQYF. The CDR3 nucleotides read TGTGCCAGCAGAATGGGACAGGTCTACGAGCAGTACTTC.

This rearrangement joins TRBV6-1 to TRBJ2-1, with D perhaps TRBD1 (5 bases). Trimming pared 5 bases from V and 5 bases from J, leaving 19 bases between. The CDR3 has 16 amino acids. Germline values: CDR1 MNHNS, CDR2 SASEGT. The CDR3 spells CASSPFGAAPDNEQFF. As DNA, the CDR3 is TGTGCCAGCAGTCCGTTTGGGGCAGCCCCCGACAATGAGCAGTTCTTC.

This clonotype has ten or more counts. The V call is TRBV5-1, the J call TRBJ2-3; no clear D. From germline, CDR1 is SGHRS and CDR2 YFSETQ. V dropped 1 base and J dropped 0 bases, with 12 bases sitting between them. This CDR3 region has 16 residues. CDR3 protein: CASSLSGFRSTDTQYF. CDR3 bases: TGCGCCAGCAGCTTGTCGGGCTTCCGGAGCACAGATACGCAGTATTTT.

The table lists this clonotype with many counts. V is TRBV3-1 and J is TRBJ1-3, with D unresolved. The CDR3 spans 15 residues. Between the trimmed V and J ends, which lost 1 base and 0 bases, there was a span of 7 bases. Germline V CDR1 and CDR2: LGHDT, YNNKEL (reference sequence). This CDR3 is CASSQGSSSGNTIYF. The CDR3 DNA is TGTGCCAGCAGCCAAGGAAGCTCCTCTGGAAACACCATATATTTT.